Given below is one TCR beta chain in context. The antigen is undetermined. This record comes from a study of cytomegalovirus exposure and HLA in healthy donors. Primers for the PCR totalled 60 Vbeta and 13 Jbeta. Clones were sequenced by immunoSEQ multiplex PCR, and TCRdb holds only the in-frame ones, with some missing. The data show more than 200,000 clones, less than 85% seen once. General study results and limits: Rare TCR sequences dominated, though some public TCRs recurred in many donors.

Per the germline V gene, CDR1 is MGHDK and CDR2 is SYGVNS. The CDR3 length is 17 residues. After removal of 2 bases from V and 1 base from J, the junction contained 3 bases not matched to a gene. Sequencing was performed on PBMCs. This chain links TRBV25-1 with TRBJ2-3; 13 bases map to TRBD2. The origin of this receptor is a girl aged 2-15 years in good health and CMV-seronegative. CDR3 amino acids: CASSEPGLAGGTDTQYF. DNA of the CDR3: TGTGCCAGCAGTGAACCCGGACTAGCGGGAGGCACAGATACGCAGTATTTT.